The clone carrying this T cell receptor (beta chain) occurred once. Its cognate antigen is unknown. This CDR3 comprises 15 residues. Germline V gene sequence: CDR1 SEHNR, CDR2 FQNEAQ (reference sequence). With 2 bases removed from V and 6 bases from J, the gap between germline ends came to 13 bases. This sample was included in a study of radiation and T cells in renal cell carcinoma. Findings and caveats of the study: Without pretreatment biopsies, baseline tumor clonotype presence was undetermined. In blood, top tumor clones expanded by 2 weeks, shrinking by 4.

Here immunoSEQ multiplex PCR was the method, and the copy in TCRdb shows in-frame clones only, minus some. The table includes 97,000 or so clones, approximately 80% detected once. Time point given: blood 4 weeks post-SBRT, at nephrectomy. Treatment meaning: 15 Gy SBRT to primary tumor, nephrectomy 4 weeks later. Nephrectomy followed 15 Gy stereotactic body radiation by 4 weeks. Radiation-treated patients gave blood at baseline, week 2 and week 4. The receptor comes from a man in his sixties with renal cell carcinoma. The genes are TRBV7-9 and TRBJ2-2; TRBD1 or TRBD2 may be the D gene (6 bases each). The sample in question was blood, obtained from a patient whose treatment included radiotherapy and nephrectomy. CDR3 residues: CASSLTRGGPGELFF. The CDR3 DNA follows: TGTGCCAGCAGCTTAACCAGGGGAGGTCCCGGGGAGCTGTTTTTT.